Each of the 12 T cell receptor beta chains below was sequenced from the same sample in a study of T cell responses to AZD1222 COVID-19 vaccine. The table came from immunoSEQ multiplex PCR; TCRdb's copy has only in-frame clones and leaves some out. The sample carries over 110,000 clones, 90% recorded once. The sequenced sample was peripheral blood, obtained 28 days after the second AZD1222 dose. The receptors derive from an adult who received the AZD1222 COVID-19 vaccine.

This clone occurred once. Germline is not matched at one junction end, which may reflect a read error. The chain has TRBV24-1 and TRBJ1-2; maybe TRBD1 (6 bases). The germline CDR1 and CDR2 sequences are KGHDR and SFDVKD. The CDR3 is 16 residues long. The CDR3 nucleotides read TGTGCCACCAATGATCGACAGGTACCCGGGCGGAATGGCTACACCTTC. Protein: CATNDRQVPGRNGYTF.

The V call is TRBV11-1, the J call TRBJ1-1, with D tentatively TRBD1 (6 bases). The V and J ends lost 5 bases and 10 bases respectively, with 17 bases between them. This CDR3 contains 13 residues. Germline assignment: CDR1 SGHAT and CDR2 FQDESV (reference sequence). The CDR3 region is CASSREQGWAAFF. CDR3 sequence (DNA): TGTGCCAGCAGCCGTGAACAGGGTTGGGCAGCTTTCTTT.

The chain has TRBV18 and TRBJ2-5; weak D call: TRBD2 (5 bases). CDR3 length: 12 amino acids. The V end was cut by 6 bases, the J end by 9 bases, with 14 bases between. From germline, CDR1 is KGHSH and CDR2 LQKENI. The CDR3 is CASSPDERAQYF. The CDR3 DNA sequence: TGTGCCAGCTCGCCGGATGAGAGGGCCCAGTACTTC.

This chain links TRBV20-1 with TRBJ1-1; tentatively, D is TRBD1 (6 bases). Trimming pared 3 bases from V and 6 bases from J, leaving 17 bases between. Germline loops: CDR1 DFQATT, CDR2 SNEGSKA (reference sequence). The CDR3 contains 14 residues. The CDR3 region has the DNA TGCAGTGCTAGTGTCGGGCAGGGGAGCGCTGAAGCTTTCTTT. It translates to CSASVGQGSAEAFF.

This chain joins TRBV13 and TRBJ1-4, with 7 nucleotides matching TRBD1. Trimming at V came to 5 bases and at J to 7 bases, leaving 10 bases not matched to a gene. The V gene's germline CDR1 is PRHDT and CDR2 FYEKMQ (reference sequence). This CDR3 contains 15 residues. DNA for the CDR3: TGTGCCAGCAGCGATACAGGGGAAGAGGGTGAAAAACTGTTTTTT. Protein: CASSDTGEEGEKLFF.

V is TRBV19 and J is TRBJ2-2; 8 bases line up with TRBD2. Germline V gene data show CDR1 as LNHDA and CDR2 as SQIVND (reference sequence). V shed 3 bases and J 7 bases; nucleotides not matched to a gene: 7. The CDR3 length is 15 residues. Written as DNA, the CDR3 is TGTGCCAGTAGTATGGGGACTAGGTCTGGCGGGGAGCTGTTTTTT. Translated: CASSMGTRSGGELFF.

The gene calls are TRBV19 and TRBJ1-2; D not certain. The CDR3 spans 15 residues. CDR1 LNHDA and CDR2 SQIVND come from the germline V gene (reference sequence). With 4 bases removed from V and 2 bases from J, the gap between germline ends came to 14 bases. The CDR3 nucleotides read TGTGCCAGTAGTACAAGGACGGAAACCAACTATGGCTACACCTTC. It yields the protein CASSTRTETNYGYTF.

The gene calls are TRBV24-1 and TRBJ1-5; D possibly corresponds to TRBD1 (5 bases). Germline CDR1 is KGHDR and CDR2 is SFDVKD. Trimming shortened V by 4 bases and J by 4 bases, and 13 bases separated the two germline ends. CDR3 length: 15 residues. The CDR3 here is CATSDSSGENQPQHF. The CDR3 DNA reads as TGTGCCACCAGTGACTCGTCGGGGGAAAATCAGCCCCAGCATTTT.

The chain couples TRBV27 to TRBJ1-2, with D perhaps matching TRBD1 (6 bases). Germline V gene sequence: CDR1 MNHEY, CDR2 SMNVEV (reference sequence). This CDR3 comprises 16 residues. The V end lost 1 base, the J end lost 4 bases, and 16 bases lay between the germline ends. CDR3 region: CASSLYRQVDSYGYTF. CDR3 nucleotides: TGTGCCAGCAGTTTATATCGACAGGTCGATTCCTATGGCTACACCTTC.

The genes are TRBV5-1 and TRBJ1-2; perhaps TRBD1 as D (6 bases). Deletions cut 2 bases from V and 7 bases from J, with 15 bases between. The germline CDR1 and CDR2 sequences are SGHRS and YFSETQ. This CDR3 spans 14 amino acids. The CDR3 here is CASSFTGPAGGYTF. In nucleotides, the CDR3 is TGCGCCAGCAGCTTCACAGGGCCCGCGGGTGGCTACACCTTC.

CDR3 in amino acids: CASSHRGTNYGYTF. As DNA, the CDR3 is TGTGCCAGCAGCCACAGAGGTACTAACTATGGCTACACCTTC. The rearrangement joins TRBV6-2 or TRBV6-3 to TRBJ1-2; no definite D call. The CDR3 is made up of 14 amino acids. Germline V gene data show CDR1 as MNHEY and CDR2 as SVGEGT. The V end was cut by 6 bases, the J end by 0 bases, with 11 bases between.

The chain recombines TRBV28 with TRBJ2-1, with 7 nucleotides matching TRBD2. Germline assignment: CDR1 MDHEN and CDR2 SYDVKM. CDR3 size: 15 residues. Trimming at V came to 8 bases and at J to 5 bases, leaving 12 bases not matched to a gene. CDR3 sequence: CASSSFRRGNNEQFF. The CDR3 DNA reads TGTGCCAGCTCCTCCTTTAGGCGGGGGAACAATGAGCAGTTCTTC.